Shown below are 10 T cell receptor beta chains from a single sample sequenced in a study of T cell clonality in common variable immunodeficiency. Assay used: immunoSEQ multiplex PCR; TCRdb lists only in-frame clones, some missing. Listed for the sample are about 42,000 clones, none seen a single time. The sample taken for sequencing was peripheral blood mononuclear cells. Receptor source: a person aged 18 to 69 in good health.

This clone occurred a few times. A much bigger clone sits one base away, suggesting this may be a read error. CDR3 DNA (partial): TGCGCCAGCAGCCTTGATGGCGGGGCGGGCAATCAGCCG. Amino acids: CASSLDGGAGNQP. The whole CDR3 is CASSLDGGAGNQPQYF. This chain connects TRBV5-1 to TRBJ2-3; a possible D gene is TRBD2 (6 bases). The read comes to an end 3 residues before the CDR3 does, leaving the germline J gene to fill in the end. This CDR3 contains 16 residues. Per germline, CDR1 SGHRS and CDR2 YFSETQ.

This clone appeared many times. The sequence runs out 3 residues before the end of the CDR3; the remainder is reconstructed from the germline J gene. The J gene is TRBJ1-1, the V gene TRBV20-1; 8 positions match TRBD1. The germline V gene has CDR1 DFQATT and CDR2 SNEGSKA (reference sequence). This CDR3 is 15 amino acids long. J lost 5 bases, V lost 6 bases, and 14 bases had no gene match. The CDR3 region is CSAQSPGGAGTEAFF. CDR3 bases read: TGCAGTGCCCAAAGTCCAGGGGGCGCGGGGACTGAA.

This clone was recorded many times. The read terminates 3 residues before the CDR3 end, so the remaining end is supplied by the germline J gene. The chain joins TRBV7-3 to TRBJ2-5; 11 nucleotides align to TRBD2. The germline CDR1 and CDR2 sequences are SGHTA and FQGTGA. CDR3 length: 15 residues. With V trimmed by 5 bases and J by 4 bases, 6 bases remained unmatched. Here the CDR3 reads CASSPLAGGIETQYF. The sequenced part of the CDR3 DNA is TGTGCCAGCAGCCCGTTAGCGGGAGGGATAGAGACC.

At least ten counts were recorded for this clone. The CDR3 end is not reached by the read, which stops 3 residues before it; the germline J gene fills it in. The chain links TRBV20-1 to TRBJ2-5; 8 nucleotides agree with TRBD1. CDR1 and CDR2 (germline): DFQATT, SNEGSKA (reference sequence). V was clipped by 0 bases and J by 6 bases; unmatched bases: 6. The CDR3 is 14 residues long. The chain's CDR3 is CSARETGVGKTQYF. Incomplete CDR3 DNA: TGCAGTGCTAGAGAGACAGGGGTCGGCAAGACC.

This clone has just a few counts. The read finishes 3 residues shy of the CDR3 end, and the germline J gene is used to complete it. The chain employs TRBV18 and TRBJ2-4; the D gene is possibly TRBD1 (6 bases). CDR1 is KGHSH and CDR2 is LQKENI in the germline V gene. The CDR3 has 16 amino acids. The sequenced part of the CDR3 DNA is TGTGCCAGCTCACCATCGGCAGGGGAAGCTAACTATGGT. As protein: CASSPSAGEANYG. The whole CDR3 region reads CASSPSAGEANYGQYF.

In regard to this clone: The read terminates 3 residues ahead of where the CDR3 ends, so the germline J gene completes it. The V call is TRBV2, the J call TRBJ2-7; 9 nucleotides align to TRBD1. In germline, CDR1 is SNHLY, CDR2 FYNNEI. There are 13 residues in the CDR3. The junction had 5 bases not matched to a gene; V was cut back by 6 bases and J by 5 bases. Partial CDR3 DNA: TGTGCCAGCAGGGGACAGGGTGTCCACGAG. Its translation is CASRGQGVHE. In full, the CDR3 reads CASRGQGVHEQYF.

This clone was recorded at least ten times. From the germline J gene comes the end of the CDR3, since the read stops 3 residues before it. The chain couples TRBV4-2 to TRBJ2-2; 10 nucleotides align to TRBD2. CDR1 and CDR2 from the germline V gene are LGHNA and YNFKEQ. CDR3 length: 18 residues. The trim removed 3 bases at V and 2 bases at J, leaving 9 bases unmatched. CDR3 residues: CASSQRGGTSVNTGELFF. The sequenced part of the CDR3 DNA is TGTGCCAGCAGCCAGAGAGGTGGGACTAGCGTAAACACCGGGGAG.

This clone was seen ten or more times. The read finishes 3 residues shy of the CDR3 end, and the germline J gene is used to complete it. The chain joins TRBV4-1 to TRBJ2-7; the match to TRBD2 covers 8 bases. Germline values: CDR1 MGHRA, CDR2 YSYEKL. V shed 4 bases and J 3 bases; nucleotides not matched to a gene: 5. This CDR3 has 14 residues. The DNA read from the CDR3 is TGCGCCAGCAGCCCGGGGGGGGCCCTCTACGAG. It yields the protein CASSPGGALYE. In full, the CDR3 is CASSPGGALYEQYF.

There are many counts of this clone. The part of the CDR3 DNA that was read is TGTGCCAGTAGTCGTAAAGGGGGCGCGGAAGGAAACACC. Translating it yields CASSRKGGAEGNT. The complete CDR3 protein is CASSRKGGAEGNTIYF. The chain links TRBV19 to TRBJ1-3, with 7 positions matching TRBD1. The read ends 3 residues before the CDR3 terminus; that terminus is restored from the germline J gene. Per the germline V gene, CDR1 is LNHDA and CDR2 is SQIVND (reference sequence). This CDR3 is 16 amino acids long. J gave up 4 bases and V 5 bases, and 11 bases lay outside the gene matches.

This clone was recorded many times. The missing CDR3 end, 3 residues past where the read stops, is filled in from the germline J gene. The rearrangement uses TRBV18 and TRBJ2-1; the match to TRBD2 covers 10 bases. Germline V CDR1 and CDR2: KGHSH, LQKENI. This CDR3 is built from 16 residues. V lost 4 bases to trimming and J lost 0 bases; unmatched junction nucleotides: 3. The CDR3 loop is CASSRGLADSYNEQFF. The CDR3 DNA, read in part, is TGTGCCAGCTCACGTGGACTAGCGGACTCCTACAATGAG.